The source of this T cell receptor (beta chain) is a study of blood T cell repertoires in COVID-19. Study information: The study drew acute and convalescent COVID-19 samples from the United States, Italy and Spain. T cells, B-cell-depleted T cells, or PBMCs supplied cDNA or gDNA.

Trimming pared 2 bases from V and 5 bases from J, leaving 8 bases between. This CDR3 has 13 residues. Looked up from germline, CDR1 is SGHDN and CDR2 is FVKESK. Recovered status in Cohort 3 required two negative PCRs, clearance, or symptom resolution. In the original workflow: Reference gene primers were amplified, and this amplification served to estimate nucleated cell counts. Here immunoSEQ multiplex PCR was the method, and the copy in TCRdb shows in-frame clones only, minus some. D and trimming were read from the DNA, whereas the V and J calls and clone size are those reported in that table. The profile covers about 130,000 clones, with approximately 86% appearing a single time and 2.3% taken by the ten largest.

Sequenced input: PBMCs or T cells enriched from blood (not recorded which). The chain recombines TRBV14 with TRBJ2-3; D gene ambiguous. The receptor was derived from a woman aged 50 to 60 who had recovered from COVID-19. In nucleotides, the CDR3 is TGTGCCAGCAGCCAAAACCTACTAGATACGCAGTATTTT. As protein: CASSQNLLDTQYF.